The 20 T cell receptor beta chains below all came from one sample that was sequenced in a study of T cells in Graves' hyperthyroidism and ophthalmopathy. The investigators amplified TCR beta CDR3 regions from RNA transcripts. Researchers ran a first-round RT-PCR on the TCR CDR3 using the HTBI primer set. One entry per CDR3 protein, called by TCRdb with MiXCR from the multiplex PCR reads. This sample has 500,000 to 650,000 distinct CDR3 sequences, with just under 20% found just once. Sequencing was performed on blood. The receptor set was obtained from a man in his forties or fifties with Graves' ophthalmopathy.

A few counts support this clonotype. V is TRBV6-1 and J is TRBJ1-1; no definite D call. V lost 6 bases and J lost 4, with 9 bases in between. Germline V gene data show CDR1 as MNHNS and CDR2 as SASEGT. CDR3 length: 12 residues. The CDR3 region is CASRLSGTEAFF. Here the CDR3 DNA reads TGTGCCAGCAGGCTTTCGGGCACTGAAGCTTTCTTT.

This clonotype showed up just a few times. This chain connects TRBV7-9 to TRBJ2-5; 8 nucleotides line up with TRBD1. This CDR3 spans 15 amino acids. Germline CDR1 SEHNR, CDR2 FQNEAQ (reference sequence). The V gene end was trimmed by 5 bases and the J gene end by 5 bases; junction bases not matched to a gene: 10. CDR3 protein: CASSSQGASGETQYF. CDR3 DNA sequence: TGTGCCAGCAGCAGTCAGGGGGCTTCGGGGGAGACCCAGTACTTC.

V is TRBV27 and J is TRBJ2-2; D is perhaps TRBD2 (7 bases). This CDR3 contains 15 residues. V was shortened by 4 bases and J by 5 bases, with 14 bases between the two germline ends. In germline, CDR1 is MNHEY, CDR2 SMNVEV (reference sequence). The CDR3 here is CASSSPGGWTGELFF. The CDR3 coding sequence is TGTGCCAGCAGTTCCCCGGGGGGCTGGACCGGGGAGCTGTTTTTT.

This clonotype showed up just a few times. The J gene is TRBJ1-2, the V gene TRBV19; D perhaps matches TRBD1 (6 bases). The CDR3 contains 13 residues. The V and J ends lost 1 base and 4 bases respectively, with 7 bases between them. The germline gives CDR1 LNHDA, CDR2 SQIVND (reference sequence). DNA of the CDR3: TGTGCCAGTAGTATAGGCAGGGGCTATGGCTACACCTTC. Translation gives CASSIGRGYGYTF. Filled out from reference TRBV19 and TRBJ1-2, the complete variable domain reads DGGITQSPKYLFRKEGQNVTLSCEQNLNHDAMYWYRQDPGQGLRLIYYSQIVNDFQKGDIAEGYSVSREKKESFPLTVTSAQKNPTAFYLCASSIGRGYGYTFGSGTRLTVV.

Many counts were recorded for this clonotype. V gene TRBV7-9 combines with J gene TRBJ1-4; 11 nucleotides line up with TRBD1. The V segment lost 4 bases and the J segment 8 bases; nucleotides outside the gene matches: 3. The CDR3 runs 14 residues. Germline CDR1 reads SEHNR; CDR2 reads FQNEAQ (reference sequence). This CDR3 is CASSSGQGGEKLFF. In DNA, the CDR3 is TGTGCCAGCAGCTCGGGACAGGGGGGAGAAAAACTGTTTTTT.

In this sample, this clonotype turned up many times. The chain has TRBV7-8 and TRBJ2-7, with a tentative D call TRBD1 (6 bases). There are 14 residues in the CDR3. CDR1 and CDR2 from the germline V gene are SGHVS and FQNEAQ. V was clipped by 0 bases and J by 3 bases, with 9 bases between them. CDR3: CASSLAGQNYEQYF. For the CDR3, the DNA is TGTGCCAGCAGCTTAGCAGGACAGAACTACGAGCAGTACTTC. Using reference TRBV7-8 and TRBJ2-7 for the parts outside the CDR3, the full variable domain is GAGVSQSPRYKVAKRGQDVALRCDPISGHVSLFWYQQALGQGPEFLTYFQNEAQLDKSGLPSDRFFAERPEGSVSTLKIQRTQQEDSAVYLCASSLAGQNYEQYFGPGTRLTVT.

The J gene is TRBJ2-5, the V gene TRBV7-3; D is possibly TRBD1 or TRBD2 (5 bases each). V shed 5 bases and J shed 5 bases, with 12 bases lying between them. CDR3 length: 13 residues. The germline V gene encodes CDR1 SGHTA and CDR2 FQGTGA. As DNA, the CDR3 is TGTGCCAGCAGCCGGGACCCACGGGAGACCCAGTACTTC. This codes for CASSRDPRETQYF.

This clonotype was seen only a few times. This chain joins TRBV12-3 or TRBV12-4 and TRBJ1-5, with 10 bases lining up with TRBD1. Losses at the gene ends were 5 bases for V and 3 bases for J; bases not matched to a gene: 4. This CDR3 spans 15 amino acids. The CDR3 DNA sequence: TGTGCCAGCAGTACGGGACAGGGGCTCAATCAGCCCCAGCATTTT. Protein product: CASSTGQGLNQPQHF.

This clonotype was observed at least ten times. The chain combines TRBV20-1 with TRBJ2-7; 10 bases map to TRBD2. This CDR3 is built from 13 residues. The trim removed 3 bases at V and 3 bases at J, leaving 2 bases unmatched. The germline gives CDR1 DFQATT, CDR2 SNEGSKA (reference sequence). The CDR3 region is CSASSSGSYEQYF. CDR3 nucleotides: TGCAGTGCTAGTTCTAGCGGGAGCTACGAGCAGTACTTC.

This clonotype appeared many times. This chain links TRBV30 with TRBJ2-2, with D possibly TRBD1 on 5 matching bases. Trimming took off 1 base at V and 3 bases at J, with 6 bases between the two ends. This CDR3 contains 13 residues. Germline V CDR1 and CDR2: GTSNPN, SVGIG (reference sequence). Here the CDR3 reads CAWSAGYTGELFF. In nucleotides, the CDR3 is TGTGCCTGGAGTGCAGGGTACACCGGGGAGCTGTTTTTT.

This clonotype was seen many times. The CDR3: CASSPEQGSPETQYF. The CDR3 DNA reads TGTGCCAGCAGTCCGGAACAGGGTTCTCCGGAGACCCAGTACTTC. V and J are TRBV27 and TRBJ2-5, with D perhaps TRBD1 (6 bases). V was pared by 5 bases and J by 5 bases, with 18 bases between. Germline V CDR1 and CDR2: MNHEY, SMNVEV (reference sequence). This CDR3 comprises 15 residues.

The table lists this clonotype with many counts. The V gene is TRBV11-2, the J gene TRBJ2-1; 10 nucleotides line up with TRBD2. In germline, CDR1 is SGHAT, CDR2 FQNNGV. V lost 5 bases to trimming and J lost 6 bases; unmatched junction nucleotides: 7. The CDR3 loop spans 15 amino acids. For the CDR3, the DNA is TGTGCCAGCAGCCACCTACTAGCGGGGTTCAATGAGCAGTTCTTC. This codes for CASSHLLAGFNEQFF.

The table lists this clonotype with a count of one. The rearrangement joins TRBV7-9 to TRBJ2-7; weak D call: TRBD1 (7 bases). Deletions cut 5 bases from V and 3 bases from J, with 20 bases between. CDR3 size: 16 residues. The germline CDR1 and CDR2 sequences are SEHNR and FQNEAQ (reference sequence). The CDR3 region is CASSRSVQGGYYEQYF. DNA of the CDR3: TGTGCCAGCAGCCGATCAGTTCAGGGGGGATACTACGAGCAGTACTTC.

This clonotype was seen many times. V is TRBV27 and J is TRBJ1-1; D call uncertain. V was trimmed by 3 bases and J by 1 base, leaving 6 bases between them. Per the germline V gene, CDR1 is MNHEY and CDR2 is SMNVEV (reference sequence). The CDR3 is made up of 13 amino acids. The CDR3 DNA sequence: TGTGCCAGCAGTTTTGGCCCGAACACTGAAGCTTTCTTT. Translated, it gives CASSFGPNTEAFF.

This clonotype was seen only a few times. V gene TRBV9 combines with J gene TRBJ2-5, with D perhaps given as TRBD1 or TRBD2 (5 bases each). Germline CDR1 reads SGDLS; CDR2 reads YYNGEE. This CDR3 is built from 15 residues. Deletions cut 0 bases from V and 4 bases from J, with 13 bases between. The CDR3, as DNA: TGTGCCAGCAGCGTAGGAGGGACGTCTCGAGAGACCCAGTACTTC. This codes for CASSVGGTSRETQYF. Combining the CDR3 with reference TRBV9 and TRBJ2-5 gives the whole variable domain DSGVTQTPKHLITATGQRVTLRCSPRSGDLSVYWYQQSLDQGLQFLIQYYNGEERAKGNILERFSAQQFPDLHSELNLSSLELGDSALYFCASSVGGTSRETQYFGPGTRLLVL.

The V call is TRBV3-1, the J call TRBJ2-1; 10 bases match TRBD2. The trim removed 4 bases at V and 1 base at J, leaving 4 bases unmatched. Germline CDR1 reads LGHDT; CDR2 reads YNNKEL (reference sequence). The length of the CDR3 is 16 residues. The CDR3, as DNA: TGTGCCAGCAGCCTTCTAGCGGGAGAGTCCTACAATGAGCAGTTCTTC. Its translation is CASSLLAGESYNEQFF.

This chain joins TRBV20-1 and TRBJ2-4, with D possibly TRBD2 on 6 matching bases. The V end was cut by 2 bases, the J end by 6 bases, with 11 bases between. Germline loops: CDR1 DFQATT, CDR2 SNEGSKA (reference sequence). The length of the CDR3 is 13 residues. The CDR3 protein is CSARWDWLNIQYF. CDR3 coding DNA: TGCAGTGCTAGATGGGACTGGCTAAACATTCAGTACTTC.

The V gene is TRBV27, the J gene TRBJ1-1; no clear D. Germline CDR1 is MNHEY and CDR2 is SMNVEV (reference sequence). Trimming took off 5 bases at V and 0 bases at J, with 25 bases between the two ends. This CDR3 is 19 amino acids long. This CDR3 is CASSLEPYSFRSMNTEAFF. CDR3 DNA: TGTGCCAGCAGTCTCGAACCCTACTCCTTCAGGTCGATGAACACTGAAGCTTTCTTT.

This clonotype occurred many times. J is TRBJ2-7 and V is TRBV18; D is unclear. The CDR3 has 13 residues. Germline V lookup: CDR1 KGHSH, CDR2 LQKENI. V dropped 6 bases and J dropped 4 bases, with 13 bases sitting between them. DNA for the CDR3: TGTGCCAGCTCGTCCGCGTCCTCGTACGAGCAGTACTTC. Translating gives CASSSASSYEQYF.

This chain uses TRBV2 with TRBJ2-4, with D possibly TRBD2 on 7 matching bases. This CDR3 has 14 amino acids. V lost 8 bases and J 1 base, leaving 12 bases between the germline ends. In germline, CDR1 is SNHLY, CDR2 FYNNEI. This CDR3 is CASLEGGAKNIQYF. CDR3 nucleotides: TGTGCCAGCTTGGAGGGGGGGGCCAAAAACATTCAGTACTTC.